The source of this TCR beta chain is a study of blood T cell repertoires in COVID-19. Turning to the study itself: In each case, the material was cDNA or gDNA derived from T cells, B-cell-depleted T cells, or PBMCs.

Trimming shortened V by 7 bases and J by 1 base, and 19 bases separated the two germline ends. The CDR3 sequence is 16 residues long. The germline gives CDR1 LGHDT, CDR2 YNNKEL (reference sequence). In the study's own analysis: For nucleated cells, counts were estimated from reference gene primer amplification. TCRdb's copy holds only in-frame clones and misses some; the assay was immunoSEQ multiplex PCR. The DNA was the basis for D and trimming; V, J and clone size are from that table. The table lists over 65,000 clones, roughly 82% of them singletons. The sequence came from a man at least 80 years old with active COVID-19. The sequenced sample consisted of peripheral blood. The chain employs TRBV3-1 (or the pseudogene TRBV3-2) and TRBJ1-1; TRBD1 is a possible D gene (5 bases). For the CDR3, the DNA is TGTGCCAGCAACCTCAAGGGGTCAAGAAAGAACACTGAAGCTTTCTTT. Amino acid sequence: CASNLKGSRKNTEAFF.